The 27 T cell receptor beta chains below all came from one sample that was sequenced in a study of B cell selection in AIRE deficiency. Only in-frame clones appear in the TCRdb table, and some are missing; sequencing was by immunoSEQ multiplex PCR. This table has about 26,000 clones, 92% appearing once. Regulatory T cells were sorted as CD4+CD25hiCD127low/negative cells. Sequenced material: CD4+CD25+ Tregs sorted from PBMCs. These receptors all come from a human donor in good health.

V usage is TRBV7-9 and J usage is TRBJ1-1; D gene uncertain. This CDR3 has 15 amino acids. V dropped 3 bases and J dropped 2 bases, with 13 bases sitting between them. CDR1 is SEHNR, CDR2 FQNEAQ, per germline (reference sequence). The CDR3 bases are TGTGCCAGCAGCTTTCGCGGCGCGGGAAACACTGAAGCTTTCTTT. It translates to CASSFRGAGNTEAFF.

The gene calls are TRBV6-1 and TRBJ1-2; D gene ambiguous. V was pared by 6 bases and J by 0 bases, with 11 bases between. The CDR3 spans 14 residues. In germline, CDR1 is MNHNS, CDR2 SASEGT. This CDR3 is CASRPDGTNYGYTF. The CDR3 coding sequence is TGTGCCAGCAGGCCGGACGGAACTAACTATGGCTACACCTTC.

This chain links TRBV6-5 with TRBJ1-2; D is unclear. The germline CDR1 and CDR2 sequences are MNHEY and SVGAGI. V lost 2 bases, J lost 4 bases, and 11 bases lay in between. The CDR3 runs 14 residues. CDR3 DNA: TGTGCCAGCAGTTACCGGGGAGTATCCTATGGCTACACCTTC. It codes for CASSYRGVSYGYTF.

The J gene is TRBJ2-5, the V gene TRBV7-9, with TRBD2 matching over 11 bases. Germline V CDR1 and CDR2: SEHNR, FQNEAQ (reference sequence). The CDR3 consists of 15 residues. The J segment lost 1 base and the V segment lost 7 bases, leaving 5 bases of the junction unmatched. CDR3 residues: CASILSGGVQETQYF. The DNA of the CDR3 is TGTGCCAGCATCCTTAGCGGGGGGGTCCAAGAGACCCAGTACTTC.

As DNA, the CDR3 is TGTGCCAGCAGTTTTAGACGGATAACCCAAGAGACCCAGTACTTC. Its translation: CASSFRRITQETQYF. This chain connects TRBV28 to TRBJ2-5; D ambiguous. The V end lost 3 bases, the J end lost 1 base, and 12 bases lay between the germline ends. The germline CDR1 and CDR2 sequences are MDHEN and SYDVKM. The CDR3 has 15 amino acids.

V is TRBV10-1 and J is TRBJ2-5, with a weak D call TRBD1 (5 bases). This CDR3 comprises 16 residues. Per germline, CDR1 WNHNN and CDR2 SYGVQD (reference sequence). Between the trimmed V and J ends, which lost 6 bases and 2 bases, there was a span of 19 bases. CDR3 in amino acids: CASRNSYRTPQETQYF. The CDR3 DNA reads TGCGCCAGCAGGAACTCATATCGGACACCTCAAGAGACCCAGTACTTC.

V usage is TRBV6-1 and J usage is TRBJ2-3; D not certain. V gave up 10 bases and J gave up 1 base, with 12 bases separating them. Germline V lookup: CDR1 MNHNS, CDR2 SASEGT. This CDR3 has 13 amino acids. The CDR3, as DNA: TGTGCCACCATCCGCGTGGGCACAGATACGCAGTATTTT. Encoded protein: CATIRVGTDTQYF.

V and J are TRBV10-1 and TRBJ1-1; TRBD1 is a possible D gene (5 bases). V lost 9 bases and J lost 0, with 11 bases in between. In germline, CDR1 is WNHNN, CDR2 SYGVQD (reference sequence). This CDR3 has 13 amino acids. The CDR3 region is CASTRQLNTEAFF. In DNA form, the CDR3 reads TGCGCCAGTACTCGACAGTTGAACACTGAAGCTTTCTTT.

The chain has TRBV9 and TRBJ2-1; D is unclear. Trimming pared 4 bases from V and 1 base from J, leaving 15 bases between. Germline CDR1 is SGDLS and CDR2 is YYNGEE. The CDR3 totals 16 residues. This CDR3 reads CASSPTRLGSYNEQFF. The CDR3 DNA is TGTGCCAGCAGCCCTACACGACTTGGATCCTACAATGAGCAGTTCTTC.

V and J are TRBV7-9 and TRBJ1-5, with TRBD1 identical over 9 bases. The trim removed 1 base at V and 2 bases at J, leaving 6 bases unmatched. The germline V gene has CDR1 SEHNR and CDR2 FQNEAQ (reference sequence). This CDR3 has 17 residues. CDR3 protein: CASSLVTGGLGNQPQHF. In nucleotides, the CDR3 is TGTGCCAGCAGCTTAGTCACAGGGGGCCTTGGCAATCAGCCCCAGCATTTT. The whole variable domain, remainder taken from reference TRBV7-9 and TRBJ1-5, is DTGVSQNPRHKITKRGQNVTFRCDPISEHNRLYWYRQTLGQGPEFLTYFQNEAQLEKSRLLSDRFSAERPKGSFSTLEIQRTEQGDSAMYLCASSLVTGGLGNQPQHFGDGTRLSIL.

CDR3 loop: CASSSRGGANTEAFF. The CDR3 DNA is TGTGCCAGCAGTTCCAGGGGGGGGGCGAACACTGAAGCTTTCTTT. The chain carries TRBV6-1 and TRBJ1-1; 7 bases fit TRBD1. Germline lookup yields CDR1 MNHNS and CDR2 SASEGT. Trimming at V came to 5 bases and at J to 1 base, leaving 7 bases not matched to a gene. The CDR3 extends over 15 amino acids.

This clone was recorded only once. The rearrangement uses TRBV7-7 and TRBJ2-5; 11 bases are a match to TRBD1. This CDR3 contains 15 residues. Per the germline V gene, CDR1 is SSHAT and CDR2 is FNYEAQ (reference sequence). V was clipped by 5 bases and J by 1 base; unmatched bases: 3. The CDR3 region is CASSTGQGAQETQYF. CDR3 nucleotides: TGTGCCAGCAGCACAGGACAGGGGGCCCAAGAGACCCAGTACTTC.

The chain recombines TRBV18 with TRBJ2-3; TRBD2 agrees at 13 bases. V trimming: 5 bases; J trimming: 5 bases; junction bases outside the gene matches: 4. The CDR3 loop spans 15 amino acids. Germline-derived CDR1 and CDR2 are KGHSH and LQKENI. The CDR3 DNA reads as TGTGCCAGCTCAGGCGGGACTAGCGGGGAAGATACGCAGTATTTT. Protein product: CASSGGTSGEDTQYF. Full variable domain (outside the CDR3, taken from reference TRBV18 and TRBJ2-3): NAGVMQNPRHLVRRRGQEARLRCSPMKGHSHVYWYRQLPEEGLKFMVYLQKENIIDESGMPKERFSAEFPKEGPSILRIQQVVRGDSAAYFCASSGGTSGEDTQYFGPGTRLTVL.

The rearrangement uses TRBV11-2 and TRBJ2-1; D is possibly TRBD1 (5 bases). The CDR3 has 14 amino acids. V was clipped by 1 base and J by 8 bases, with 12 bases between them. CDR1 is SGHAT and CDR2 is FQNNGV in the germline V gene. The CDR3 DNA is TGTGCCAGCAGCTTAGGGACACTGGTCGATGAGCAGTTCTTC. Translating it yields CASSLGTLVDEQFF.

This chain connects TRBV19 to TRBJ1-2; 8 bases are a match to TRBD1. Germline CDR1 LNHDA, CDR2 SQIVND (reference sequence). J was trimmed by 4 bases and V by 3 bases; bases with no gene match: 10. The CDR3 consists of 16 residues. CDR3: CASSMAGTGALYGYTF. The CDR3 bases are TGTGCCAGTAGTATGGCTGGGACAGGCGCCCTCTATGGCTACACCTTC.

CDR3 nucleotides: TGTGCCAGCTCAGGAGAGGTCGGGTCAAACTCTGGAAACACCATATATTTT. This translates into CASSGEVGSNSGNTIYF. The chain couples TRBV18 to TRBJ1-3, with D uncertain. V was trimmed by 5 bases and J by 0 bases, leaving 17 bases between them. CDR1 is KGHSH and CDR2 is LQKENI in the germline V gene. This CDR3 has 17 amino acids.

This chain connects TRBV18 to TRBJ1-2; D not certain. The length of the CDR3 is 13 residues. Trimming took 1 base from V and 3 from J, leaving 6 bases between them. Per germline, CDR1 KGHSH and CDR2 LQKENI. The CDR3 region is CASSPRLDYGYTF. CDR3 nucleotide sequence: TGTGCCAGCTCACCACGACTGGACTATGGCTACACCTTC.

The chain employs TRBV18 and TRBJ2-3, with TRBD1 matching over 10 bases. With V trimmed by 0 bases and J by 0 bases, 18 bases remained unmatched. The CDR3 covers 22 residues. Germline V gives CDR1 KGHSH, CDR2 LQKENI. The CDR3 loop reads CASSPPGKDRGHRISSTDTQYF. The CDR3 DNA follows: TGTGCCAGCTCACCACCGGGGAAAGACAGGGGGCATCGGATCTCTAGCACAGATACGCAGTATTTT.

The V gene is TRBV6-5, the J gene TRBJ2-7; TRBD1 agrees at 7 bases. The CDR3 has 14 amino acids. With 6 bases clipped from V and 2 bases from J, the junction kept 7 bases outside the gene matches. The germline gives CDR1 MNHEY, CDR2 SVGAGI. Written as DNA, the CDR3 is TGTGCCAGCAGCTTACAGGGGAATGCCTACGAGCAGTACTTC. This gives the protein CASSLQGNAYEQYF.

The chain couples TRBV7-8 to TRBJ2-5; 9 positions agree with TRBD1. Gene TRBJ2-7 matches the end of the DNA better, so the J call may be wrong. Germline V gives CDR1 SGHVS, CDR2 FQNEAQ. This CDR3 is built from 15 residues. The CDR3 nucleotides are TGTGCCAGCAGCATAACCGGGACAGGGACCTACGAGCAGTACTTC. Amino acids: CASSITGTGTYEQYF.

This clone is a singleton in its sample. CDR3 residues: CASSLGQEARHGYTF. The CDR3 coding sequence is TGTGCCAGCAGCCTGGGACAGGAGGCGAGGCATGGCTACACCTTC. The chain recombines TRBV6-6 with TRBJ1-2, with 8 bases fitting TRBD1. V dropped 6 bases and J dropped 6; count of bases not matched to a gene: 12. This CDR3 region has 15 residues. Looked up from germline, CDR1 is MNHNY and CDR2 is SVGAGI (reference sequence).

V gene TRBV7-9 combines with J gene TRBJ1-1, with D possibly being TRBD1 (6 bases). CDR1 and CDR2 (germline): SEHNR, FQNEAQ (reference sequence). This CDR3 region has 12 residues. V was trimmed by 5 bases and J by 8 bases, leaving 12 bases between them. This CDR3 reads CASSVTGAEAFF. Written as DNA, the CDR3 is TGTGCCAGCAGCGTGACAGGCGCCGAAGCTTTCTTT.

The chain couples TRBV7-9 to TRBJ2-7; D is perhaps TRBD1 or TRBD2 (6 bases each). Germline V gene sequence: CDR1 SEHNR, CDR2 FQNEAQ (reference sequence). The CDR3 spans 16 residues. The V gene lost 3 bases and the J gene lost 3 bases, with 18 bases spanning the gap. DNA for the CDR3: TGTGCCAGCAGCTTCCGGAGGGGGGCAGTAGACTACGAGCAGTACTTC. Translating it yields CASSFRRGAVDYEQYF.

The chain combines TRBV7-9 with TRBJ1-1; 9 bases are a match to TRBD1. The CDR3 sequence is 13 residues long. The ends lost 5 bases at V and 5 bases at J; junction bases unmatched: 3. Germline V gene sequence: CDR1 SEHNR, CDR2 FQNEAQ (reference sequence). In nucleotides, the CDR3 is TGTGCCAGCAGCAGACAGGGGGGAACTGAAGCTTTCTTT. Its protein product is CASSRQGGTEAFF.

This clone was detected once. This chain links TRBV6-5 with TRBJ2-3; D is undetermined. V shed 5 bases and J shed 2 bases, with 11 bases lying between them. There are 14 residues in the CDR3. Per the germline V gene, CDR1 is MNHEY and CDR2 is SVGAGI. As DNA, the CDR3 is TGTGCCAGCAGTCAGGCAGGATCCACAGATACGCAGTATTTT. This codes for CASSQAGSTDTQYF.

The CDR3 coding sequence is TGTGCCAGCAGTAGTATGACAGGTTATAACTATGGCTACACCTTC. Its translation is CASSSMTGYNYGYTF. V and J are TRBV2 and TRBJ1-2; weak D call: TRBD1 (6 bases). CDR1 and CDR2 from the germline V gene are SNHLY and FYNNEI. This CDR3 region has 15 residues. The V gene lost 5 bases and the J gene lost 1 base, with 14 bases spanning the gap.

The V gene is TRBV18, the J gene TRBJ2-7, with 9 bases identical to TRBD2. The CDR3 is made up of 14 amino acids. J was trimmed by 5 bases and V by 2 bases; bases with no gene match: 4. Germline-derived CDR1 and CDR2 are KGHSH and LQKENI. The CDR3, as DNA: TGTGCCAGCTCACCATCGGGACTAGCCCACGAGCAGTACTTC. It encodes CASSPSGLAHEQYF.